Listed below are T cell receptor beta chains from one sample, sequenced in a study of blood T cell repertoires in COVID-19. Method: immunoSEQ multiplex PCR; TCRdb's copy keeps in-frame clones and lacks some. The sample holds roughly 280,000 clones, less than 90% seen once. The sample was peripheral blood. These receptors originate from a man aged 55 to 70 with acute or convalescent COVID-19. Both conserved end residues are part of each CDR3. Each record gives: V gene, CDR3 protein.

v_gene: TRBV19; CDR3aa: CASSSQAGNTEAFF
v_gene: TRBV4-1; CDR3aa: CASSQVPGDEYEQYF
v_gene: TRBV9; CDR3aa: CASSVMGEGNEKLFF
v_gene: TRBV10-3; CDR3aa: CATGTSGGAYEQYF
v_gene: TRBV20-1; CDR3aa: CSAALAGGQFF
v_gene: TRBV28; CDR3aa: CASSYGGIPEAFF
v_gene: TRBV4-2; CDR3aa: CASSQESSGRHNEQYF
v_gene: TRBV10-3; CDR3aa: CAIRRGSTNTGELFF
v_gene: TRBV30; CDR3aa: CAGRQKASGNTIYF
v_gene: TRBV6-6; CDR3aa: CASRTGTGAIRGPLHF
v_gene: TRBV7-2; CDR3aa: CASSLTSGGAEQYF
v_gene: TRBV3-1/TRBV3-2; CDR3aa: CASSHGTSVLYEQYF
v_gene: TRBV19; CDR3aa: CATATGPGANVLTF
v_gene: TRBV2; CDR3aa: CASSEAPTGGETQYF
v_gene: TRBV9; CDR3aa: CASSSSGTGEAFF
v_gene: TRBV7-7; CDR3aa: CASQAGGNTGELFF
v_gene: TRBV20-1; CDR3aa: CSASRGLALPTDTQYF
v_gene: TRBV5-4; CDR3aa: CASSLRGGRETQYF
v_gene: TRBV1; CDR3aa: CTSSHGQTSERYF
v_gene: TRBV4-2; CDR3aa: CASSQVPAIYEQYF
v_gene: TRBV7-9; CDR3aa: CASSLDREWYEQYF
v_gene: TRBV7-9; CDR3aa: CASSLRSGTDISYEQYF
v_gene: TRBV6-1; CDR3aa: CASSEGGVNAFF
v_gene: TRBV6-5; CDR3aa: CASSYSGLAGGPEQYF
v_gene: TRBV9; CDR3aa: CASSVEPGGASYEQYF
v_gene: TRBV6-2/TRBV6-3; CDR3aa: CASSLVRGLAAWSYNEQFF
v_gene: TRBV6-6; CDR3aa: CASSRTGKDQPQHF
v_gene: TRBV10-3; CDR3aa: CAISERTGHTQYF
v_gene: TRBV28; CDR3aa: CASTPTGYEQYF
v_gene: TRBV19; CDR3aa: CASSRQSGGNNEQFF
v_gene: TRBV28; CDR3aa: CASSLRGFADTQYF
v_gene: TRBV2; CDR3aa: CASSWDSQQETQYF
v_gene: TRBV14; CDR3aa: CASSQWSGGGETQYF
v_gene: TRBV12-3/TRBV12-4; CDR3aa: CASSRQGDYGYTF
v_gene: TRBV28; CDR3aa: CASSPQGAGETQYF